These T cell receptor beta chains were read from a single sample in a study of blood T cell repertoires in COVID-19. TCRdb keeps only in-frame clones here, not all; method: immunoSEQ multiplex PCR. The table includes 290,000 or so clones, 90% detected once. Input material: PBMCs or T cells enriched from blood (not recorded which). Receptors were obtained from a young woman with acute COVID-19. Each CDR3 is given with its conserved first and last residue. The D gene is left open where the match is weak. Not every row has a clone size; where given, it reads once, few, many or a size class.

abundance	d_gene	v_gene	j_gene	CDR3aa	CDR3nt
NA	TRBD1	TRBV27	TRBJ2-7	CASRETGGYSYEQYF	TGTGCCAGCAGGGAGACAGGGGGGTACTCCTACGAGCAGTACTTC
NA	TRBD1	TRBV9	TRBJ2-7	CASSVDLTGGEYEQYF	TGTGCCAGCAGCGTAGATCTGACAGGGGGCGAGTACGAGCAGTACTTC
NA	TRBD1	TRBV5-1	TRBJ1-1	CASSPDRGGTEAFF	TGCGCCAGCAGCCCCGACAGGGGTGGCACTGAAGCTTTCTTT
NA	TRBD2	TRBV28	TRBJ2-7	CASSNPGGPYEQYF	TGTGCCAGCAGTAACCCGGGAGGGCCCTACGAGCAGTACTTC
once	NA	TRBV18	TRBJ1-4	CASSIRTPATNEKLFF	TGTGCCAGCTCAATACGGACACCTGCAACTAATGAAAAACTGTTTTTT
NA	TRBD1	TRBV28	TRBJ1-6	CASSPWTGGDSPLHF	TGTGCCAGCAGTCCATGGACAGGGGGCGATTCACCCCTCCACTTT
NA	TRBD2	TRBV28	TRBJ2-7	CASITAGGVDEQYF	TGTGCCAGCATAACAGCGGGAGGGGTAGACGAGCAGTACTTC
NA	NA	TRBV18	TRBJ2-7	CASSPPGTFTYEQYF	TGTGCCAGCTCACCTCCCGGGACATTCACCTACGAGCAGTACTTC
NA	NA	TRBV9	TRBJ1-1	CASSVLGGSLNTEAFF	TGTGCCAGCAGCGTACTAGGAGGATCCTTGAACACTGAAGCTTTCTTT
NA	TRBD1	TRBV5-4	TRBJ2-1	CASSFLLRGTDYNEQFF	TGTGCCAGCAGCTTTTTGCTGAGAGGGACAGATTACAATGAGCAGTTCTTC
NA	TRBD1	TRBV28	TRBJ2-3	CASSLPPGTGAWTDTQYF	TGTGCCAGCAGTTTACCGCCCGGGACAGGGGCGTGGACAGATACGCAGTATTTT
few	TRBD1	TRBV6-5	TRBJ1-5	CASSYSSGGNQPQHF	TGTGCCAGCAGTTATTCGTCAGGGGGGAACCAGCCCCAGCATTTT
NA	NA	TRBV19	TRBJ1-2	CASLVGDYGYTF	TGTGCCAGCCTTGTCGGGGACTATGGCTACACCTTC
once	TRBD1	TRBV5-1	TRBJ1-4	CASSIGQGGEKLFF	TGCGCCAGCAGCATTGGACAGGGGGGAGAAAAACTGTTTTTT
NA	NA	TRBV19	TRBJ1-5	CASDILWAYSNQPQHF	TGTGCCAGCGACATCCTGTGGGCCTATAGCAATCAGCCCCAGCATTTT
NA	TRBD1	TRBV29-1	TRBJ1-2	CSVGLSGGNYGYTF	TGCAGCGTTGGATTGTCAGGGGGAAACTATGGCTACACCTTC
NA	TRBD1	TRBV30	TRBJ2-7	CAWSPGGSSYEQYF	TGTGCCTGGAGTCCAGGGGGTAGCTCCTACGAGCAGTACTTC
NA	TRBD1	TRBV10-2	TRBJ2-7	CASSAGQGNLGQYF	TGCGCCAGCAGTGCCGGACAGGGTAATTTAGGGCAGTACTTC
NA	NA	TRBV6-2/TRBV6-3	TRBJ2-2	CASSPGSGDTGELFF	TGTGCCAGCAGTCCAGGTTCAGGGGACACCGGGGAGCTGTTTTTT
NA	TRBD1	TRBV11-3	TRBJ2-2	CASSLETTGGNTGELFF	TGTGCCAGCAGCTTAGAGACAACAGGGGGCAACACCGGGGAGCTGTTTTTT
NA	NA	TRBV14	TRBJ2-6	CASSWGVGANVLTF	TGTGCCAGCAGCTGGGGGGTTGGGGCCAACGTCCTGACTTTC
NA	NA	TRBV19	TRBJ1-6	CASSLGWDSPLHF	TGTGCCAGTTCCCTCGGGTGGGATTCACCCCTCCACTTT
NA	TRBD1	TRBV5-1	TRBJ2-7	CASSLAGGTYEQYF	TGCGCCAGCAGCTTGGCAGGGGGAACCTACGAGCAGTACTTC
NA	NA	TRBV23-1	TRBJ1-5	CASSQPAADNQPQHF	TGCGCCAGCAGTCAACCGGCCGCGGACAATCAGCCCCAGCATTTT
NA	NA	TRBV6-6	TRBJ1-5	CASSYGRDTDQPQHF	TGTGCCAGCAGTTACGGCCGGGACACAGATCAGCCCCAGCATTTT
NA	TRBD2	TRBV5-4	TRBJ2-3	CASSVPRQREVTDTQYF	TGTGCCAGCAGCGTCCCCCGCCAGCGGGAGGTAACAGATACGCAGTATTTT
NA	TRBD2	TRBV3-1/TRBV3-2	TRBJ2-1	CASSQTSGYNEQFF	TGTGCCAGCAGCCAAACTAGCGGCTACAATGAGCAGTTCTTC
NA	TRBD1	TRBV27	TRBJ1-2	CASTGQPGYGYTF	TGTGCCAGTACGGGACAGCCTGGCTATGGCTACACCTTC
NA	TRBD1	TRBV24-1	TRBJ2-7	CATSDPGTGFYEQYF	TGTGCCACCAGTGATCCCGGGACAGGCTTTTACGAGCAGTACTTC
NA	TRBD1	TRBV28	TRBJ1-1	CASTEGATNTEAFF	TGTGCCAGCACAGAGGGGGCGACGAACACTGAAGCTTTCTTT
NA	TRBD2	TRBV4-2	TRBJ2-7	CASSPAGGSYEQYF	TGTGCCAGCAGCCCGGCGGGAGGCTCCTACGAGCAGTACTTC
once	TRBD2	TRBV9	TRBJ2-7	CASSPRAGFEGYEQYF	TGTGCCAGCAGCCCCAGAGCGGGATTTGAGGGTTACGAGCAGTACTTC
once	NA	TRBV11-3	TRBJ2-3	CASSIWDTPAQYF	TGTGCCAGCAGCATATGGGACACCCCAGCGCAGTATTTT
NA	NA	TRBV6-5	TRBJ1-2	CASSLTGGRGYTF	TGTGCCAGCAGCCTGACGGGGGGTAGGGGCTACACCTTC
NA	NA	TRBV7-6	TRBJ1-4	CATSTGPTNEKLFF	TGTGCCACTTCCACAGGGCCAACTAATGAAAAACTGTTTTTT
NA	NA	TRBV19	TRBJ1-2	CASSIVAGFNYYGYTF	TGTGCCAGTAGTATAGTCGCAGGGTTTAATTACTATGGCTACACCTTC
once	TRBD2	TRBV19	TRBJ2-3	CASRGLAGGRDTQYF	TGTGCCAGTAGAGGACTAGCGGGAGGGCGGGATACGCAGTATTTT
NA	NA	TRBV5-6	TRBJ2-3	CASSLQRGSADTQYF	TGTGCCAGCAGCCTCCAACGGGGATCCGCAGATACGCAGTATTTT
few	NA	TRBV19	TRBJ1-1	CASRGQDTEAFF	TGTGCCAGTAGGGGGCAGGACACTGAAGCTTTCTTT
once	TRBD2	TRBV27	TRBJ2-7	CASSALGLASYEQYF	TGTGCCAGCAGTGCCCTGGGACTAGCCTCCTACGAGCAGTACTTC
NA	NA	TRBV24-1	TRBJ2-3	CATSDLGEAGETDTQYF	TGTGCCACCAGTGATTTAGGGGAAGCGGGCGAGACAGATACGCAGTATTTT
NA	NA	TRBV6-5	TRBJ2-7	CASSYSTAISSYEQYF	TGTGCCAGCAGTTACTCGACAGCCATCAGCTCCTACGAGCAGTACTTC
NA	NA	TRBV29-1	TRBJ1-1	CSVGAQVNTEAFF	TGCAGCGTTGGGGCCCAGGTGAACACTGAAGCTTTCTTT
NA	NA	TRBV19	TRBJ2-1	CASSIVGLRGEQFF	TGTGCCAGTAGTATAGTCGGTTTAAGGGGGGAGCAGTTCTTC
NA	NA	TRBV6-5	TRBJ2-7	CASSYDRERGYEQYF	TGTGCCAGCAGTTACGATCGGGAGAGGGGATACGAGCAGTACTTC
few	TRBD1	TRBV11-2	TRBJ1-1	CASSLAWVRTGNTEAFF	TGTGCCAGCAGCTTAGCCTGGGTGCGGACAGGTAACACTGAAGCTTTCTTT
NA	NA	TRBV19	TRBJ1-6	CASSTQDSRSPLHF	TGTGCCAGTAGTACGCAGGACTCTCGGTCACCCCTCCACTTT
NA	NA	TRBV11-1	TRBJ2-3	CASSLIRGDTDTQYF	TGTGCCAGCAGCTTAATCCGCGGGGACACAGATACGCAGTATTTT
NA	NA	TRBV7-2	TRBJ1-3	CASSLGPVAGGNTIYF	TGTGCCAGCAGCTTAGGACCCGTGGCCGGGGGAAACACCATATATTTT
NA	NA	TRBV28	TRBJ2-6	CASSSIDSSGANVLTF	TGTGCCAGCAGTTCTATCGACAGCTCTGGGGCCAACGTCCTGACTTTC
once	NA	TRBV7-7	TRBJ2-2	CASSINSGDTGELFF	TGTGCTAGCAGTATAAATAGCGGAGACACCGGGGAGCTGTTTTTT